The 28 T cell receptor beta chains in this list originate from one sample, sequenced in a study of shared clonotypes between healthy human individuals. Clones were read by immunoSEQ multiplex PCR, and TCRdb kept only the in-frame ones, dropping some. The sample lists about 2.2 million clones; around 93% were seen once. Naive CD8 cells, CD45RO-negative and positively selected for CCR7, excluded terminally differentiated effector memory CD45RA+ cells. The sequenced sample consisted of naive CD8+ T cells from PBMCs. These receptors came from a man younger than 35 in good health. Some clones in this sample may be carry-over from other donors' samples.

The V gene is TRBV6-5, the J gene TRBJ2-2; D is ambiguous. Germline values: CDR1 MNHEY, CDR2 SVGAGI. This CDR3 contains 15 residues. Trimming shortened V by 7 bases and J by 1 base, and 13 bases separated the two germline ends. Here the CDR3 reads CASTPKHRNTGELFF. CDR3 in DNA: TGTGCCAGCACCCCAAAACACCGGAACACCGGGGAGCTGTTTTTT.

As to this clone: This same CDR3 is encoded by further DNA sequences in the sample. The chain is built from TRBV27 and TRBJ1-5; tentative D call: TRBD1 (6 bases). Looked up from germline, CDR1 is MNHEY and CDR2 is SMNVEV (reference sequence). V lost 2 bases and J lost 5, with 10 bases in between. CDR3 size: 14 residues. The DNA for the CDR3 is TGTGCCAGCAGTTTAGTAGGGGGGGATCAGCCCCAGCATTTT. Its translation: CASSLVGGDQPQHF.

In nucleotides, the CDR3 is TGTGCCATCAGTGAGTCGAAGGACAGCGGCTATGGCTACACCTTC. It codes for CAISESKDSGYGYTF. The rearrangement joins TRBV10-3 to TRBJ1-2; D is perhaps TRBD1 (6 bases). The germline CDR1 and CDR2 sequences are ENHRY and SYGVKD. With 0 bases removed from V and 4 bases from J, the gap between germline ends came to 12 bases. This CDR3 contains 15 residues.

The chain couples TRBV19 to TRBJ2-1; 9 positions match TRBD2. Germline V CDR1 and CDR2: LNHDA, SQIVND (reference sequence). This CDR3 has 15 amino acids. Losses at the gene ends were 9 bases for V and 2 bases for J; bases not matched to a gene: 8. The CDR3 spells CASRLAVNPYNEQFF. Written as DNA, the CDR3 is TGTGCCAGCCGACTAGCGGTTAATCCCTACAATGAGCAGTTCTTC.

This chain joins TRBV28 and TRBJ2-5, with D tentatively TRBD2 (5 bases). V lost 1 base, J lost 4 bases, and 16 bases lay in between. The CDR3 covers 16 residues. CDR1 and CDR2 from the germline V gene are MDHEN and SYDVKM. CDR3 sequence: CASSLSVQEEGETQYF. CDR3 DNA sequence: TGTGCCAGCAGTTTATCGGTCCAGGAGGAAGGAGAGACCCAGTACTTC. The full variable domain, completed using reference TRBV28 and TRBJ2-5, is DVKVTQSSRYLVKRTGEKVFLECVQDMDHENMFWYRQDPGLGLRLIYFSYDVKMKEKGDIPEGYSVSREKKERFSLILESASTNQTSMYLCASSLSVQEEGETQYFGPGTRLLVL.

To note about this clone: Within the sample, other DNA sequences also encode this same CDR3. The CDR3 bases are TGCGCCAGCAGCCAGGCTAATCAGCCCCAGCATTTT. Translating gives CASSQANQPQHF. The V gene is TRBV4-1, the J gene TRBJ1-5; no clear D. Trimming removed 3 bases at V and 4 bases at J, with 4 bases between. Germline loops: CDR1 MGHRA, CDR2 YSYEKL. The CDR3 has 12 residues.

This chain joins TRBV7-6 and TRBJ2-7; 7 bases are shared with TRBD1. Germline assignment: CDR1 SGHVS and CDR2 FNYEAQ. The CDR3 is 13 residues long. V was clipped by 2 bases and J by 3 bases; unmatched bases: 1. Here the CDR3 reads CASSLNRGYEQYF. The CDR3, as DNA: TGTGCCAGCAGCTTAAACAGGGGCTACGAGCAGTACTTC.

CDR3 in amino acids: CASSPGTSGRIADTQYF. DNA for the CDR3: TGTGCCAGCAGTCCCGGGACTAGCGGGAGAATCGCAGATACGCAGTATTTT. The V and J genes are TRBV28 and TRBJ2-3; TRBD2 matches at 14 bases. Germline assignment: CDR1 MDHEN and CDR2 SYDVKM. The length of the CDR3 is 17 residues. Germline trimming cut 5 bases from V and 4 bases from J; bases unmatched to any gene: 8.

The rearrangement links TRBV5-6 to TRBJ2-4; D may match TRBD1 or TRBD2 (5 bases each). CDR3 length: 13 amino acids. CDR1 and CDR2 from the germline V gene are SGHDT and YYEEEE. Trimming took 4 bases from V and 6 from J, leaving 11 bases between them. The CDR3, as DNA: TGTGCCAGCAGCCCGAGGGACCTAAACATTCAGTACTTC. Its translation is CASSPRDLNIQYF.

The rearrangement uses TRBV6-6 and TRBJ1-1; TRBD1 matches 7 bases. CDR3 length equals 16 residues. V lost 4 bases, J lost 0 bases, and 8 bases stayed unmatched. In germline, CDR1 is MNHNY, CDR2 SVGAGI (reference sequence). CDR3 in amino acids: CASSSPGGHMNTEAFF. CDR3 DNA sequence: TGTGCCAGCAGTTCCCCAGGGGGACACATGAACACTGAAGCTTTCTTT.

V usage is TRBV4-1 and J usage is TRBJ2-5; possibly TRBD2 for D (7 bases). The CDR3 sequence is 15 residues long. With 1 base removed from V and 4 bases from J, the gap between germline ends came to 13 bases. Germline CDR1 is MGHRA and CDR2 is YSYEKL. The CDR3 spells CASSQVGGGGETQYF. CDR3 nucleotides: TGCGCCAGCAGCCAAGTAGGGGGGGGCGGAGAGACCCAGTACTTC.

The rearrangement links TRBV30 to TRBJ2-7, with 9 nucleotides matching TRBD2. Germline V gives CDR1 GTSNPN, CDR2 SVGIG (reference sequence). The V gene end was trimmed by 0 bases and the J gene end by 1 base; junction bases not matched to a gene: 4. The CDR3 runs 15 residues. The CDR3 DNA is TGTGCCTGGAGTGTATCCAGCGGGAGGTCCTACGAGCAGTACTTC. Translated: CAWSVSSGRSYEQYF.

The chain employs TRBV19 and TRBJ2-5; TRBD1 or TRBD2 may be the D gene (5 bases each). The J call may be faulty, since TRBJ2-7 better matches the DNA end. Looked up from germline, CDR1 is LNHDA and CDR2 is SQIVND (reference sequence). CDR3 length: 13 amino acids. This CDR3 reads CASSGTPGYEQYF. The CDR3 DNA reads as TGTGCCAGTAGCGGGACCCCGGGGTACGAGCAGTACTTC.

The chain has TRBV19 and TRBJ1-1; 7 bases line up with TRBD1. Germline CDR1 LNHDA, CDR2 SQIVND (reference sequence). The CDR3 runs 16 residues. V shed 3 bases, J shed 4 bases, and the junction held 11 bases outside the gene matches. This CDR3 is CASSIWRGRSGTEAFF. Here the CDR3 DNA reads TGTGCCAGTAGTATTTGGAGGGGGCGGTCTGGCACTGAAGCTTTCTTT. Complete variable domain (other parts from reference TRBV19 and TRBJ1-1): DGGITQSPKYLFRKEGQNVTLSCEQNLNHDAMYWYRQDPGQGLRLIYYSQIVNDFQKGDIAEGYSVSREKKESFPLTVTSAQKNPTAFYLCASSIWRGRSGTEAFFGQGTRLTVV.

This clone is a singleton in its sample. The chain is built from TRBV9 and TRBJ2-7; unclear D gene. Germline-derived CDR1 and CDR2 are SGDLS and YYNGEE. V lost 2 bases and J 4 bases, leaving 10 bases between the germline ends. There are 13 residues in the CDR3. CDR3 protein: CASSVGPDYEQYF. DNA for the CDR3: TGTGCCAGCAGCGTTGGTCCGGATTACGAGCAGTACTTC.

The CDR3 is CASSLGAGRERNEQFF. The CDR3 DNA sequence: TGTGCCAGCAGCTTAGGGGCGGGGCGGGAGAGGAATGAGCAGTTCTTC. V and J are TRBV7-9 and TRBJ2-1; 7 nucleotides match TRBD2. The CDR3 extends over 16 amino acids. Trimming removed 1 base from V and 7 bases from J; junction bases left unmatched: 10. From germline, CDR1 is SEHNR and CDR2 FQNEAQ (reference sequence).

The V gene is TRBV10-3, the J gene TRBJ1-2; 8 bases map to TRBD1. V gave up 0 bases and J gave up 5 bases; unmatched junction bases: 8. From germline, CDR1 is ENHRY and CDR2 SYGVKD. The CDR3 is 16 residues long. CDR3 nucleotide sequence: TGTGCCATCAGTGAGTCGGCGGCAGGGGGCGGGTATGGCTACACCTTC. It codes for CAISESAAGGGYGYTF.

The gene calls are TRBV10-3 and TRBJ2-1, with D perhaps matching TRBD1 or TRBD2 (5 bases each). This CDR3 comprises 14 residues. The V gene's germline CDR1 is ENHRY and CDR2 SYGVKD. The ends were cut back, 6 bases at V and 6 bases at J, with 15 bases in the middle. CDR3 residues: CAISDPEGPNEQFF. In nucleotides, the CDR3 is TGTGCCATCAGCGACCCCGAGGGGCCCAATGAGCAGTTCTTC.

The rearrangement uses TRBV27 and TRBJ2-1; 11 bases are a match to TRBD2. V shed 8 bases, J shed 0 bases, and the junction held 3 bases outside the gene matches. CDR3 size: 15 residues. Per germline, CDR1 MNHEY and CDR2 SMNVEV (reference sequence). The CDR3 DNA follows: TGTGCCAGCGACACTAGCGGGAGCTCCTACAATGAGCAGTTCTTC. The encoded protein is CASDTSGSSYNEQFF.

The CDR3 reads CASSLALLRGGAGVTDTQYF. The CDR3, as DNA: TGTGCCAGCAGCTTAGCCCTTCTCCGTGGGGGAGCGGGAGTAACAGATACGCAGTATTTT. The chain employs TRBV7-8 and TRBJ2-3, with 8 positions matching TRBD2. CDR1 SGHVS and CDR2 FQNEAQ come from the germline V gene. The CDR3 contains 20 residues. J lost 3 bases, V lost 0 bases, and 17 bases had no gene match.

This chain joins TRBV4-1 and TRBJ2-1, with 10 positions matching TRBD2. From germline, CDR1 is MGHRA and CDR2 YSYEKL. The V and J ends lost 0 bases and 2 bases, in that order; junction bases with no gene match: 13. The CDR3 length is 20 residues. The CDR3 DNA is TGCGCCAGCAGCCAAGATGGTGCTAGCGGGAGATCTCGGCCCTACAATGAGCAGTTCTTC. As protein: CASSQDGASGRSRPYNEQFF.

The chain couples TRBV19 to TRBJ1-5, with D maybe TRBD1 (5 bases). Germline lookup yields CDR1 LNHDA and CDR2 SQIVND (reference sequence). The CDR3 length is 17 residues. The V end lost 3 bases, the J end lost 1 base, and 16 bases lay between the germline ends. CDR3 sequence reads: CASSIWGQAGSNQPQHF. For the CDR3, the DNA is TGTGCCAGTAGTATCTGGGGCCAGGCCGGAAGCAATCAGCCCCAGCATTTT.

On this clone: Within the sample, other DNA sequences also encode this same CDR3. The chain couples TRBV28 to TRBJ2-7; D is unresolved. Germline V gives CDR1 MDHEN, CDR2 SYDVKM. Trimming left V 1 base short and J 3 bases short, with 7 bases between. The CDR3 runs to 13 residues. CDR3: CASSLFSSYEQYF. In DNA form, the CDR3 reads TGTGCCAGCAGTTTATTTAGCAGCTACGAGCAGTACTTC.

The CDR3 DNA is TGTGCCAGCAGTTTTGGGGGGTGGGAGACCCAGTACTTC. Translating it yields CASSFGGWETQYF. This chain uses TRBV28 with TRBJ2-5; D might be TRBD2 (6 bases). This CDR3 is built from 13 residues. Deletions cut 3 bases from V and 5 bases from J, with 10 bases between. Germline CDR1 and CDR2: MDHEN and SYDVKM.

This clone came up a few times. The germline gene is not matched at one end of the junction; a read error may be the cause. The rearrangement links TRBV19 to TRBJ1-1, with D unclear. The CDR3 loop spans 9 amino acids. Looked up from germline, CDR1 is LNHDA and CDR2 is SQIVND (reference sequence). The CDR3 DNA sequence: TGTGCCAGTAGGTACGGCCCAATCTTT. Its protein product is CASRYGPIF.

This chain uses TRBV27 with TRBJ2-1; D perhaps matches TRBD2 (6 bases). This CDR3 has 15 amino acids. Per germline, CDR1 MNHEY and CDR2 SMNVEV (reference sequence). V was clipped by 5 bases and J by 4 bases, with 15 bases between them. CDR3: CASSLGGPAYNEQFF. The CDR3 DNA reads as TGTGCCAGCAGTCTCGGGGGTCCCGCTTACAATGAGCAGTTCTTC.

V gene TRBV28 combines with J gene TRBJ1-2, with D possibly TRBD1 on 6 matching bases. Trimming cost V 6 bases and J 7 bases, with 24 bases left between them. Germline CDR1 is MDHEN and CDR2 is SYDVKM. This CDR3 contains 16 residues. As DNA, the CDR3 is TGTGCCAGCAGCCCGAGGACAGTGTGGGGTGAACGTGGCTACACCTTC. This encodes CASSPRTVWGERGYTF.

This clone has just a few counts. The genes are TRBV6-5 and TRBJ1-1; 7 bases match TRBD1. V lost 5 bases to trimming and J lost 7 bases; unmatched junction nucleotides: 7. Germline V gives CDR1 MNHEY, CDR2 SVGAGI. This CDR3 is built from 13 residues. The CDR3 region is CASSQGQYFEAFF. In nucleotides, the CDR3 is TGTGCCAGCAGTCAGGGACAGTACTTTGAAGCTTTCTTT.